These 20 T cell receptor beta chains originate from one sample sequenced in a study of metastatic and nonmetastatic thyroid tumors. All patients were untreated before thyroid surgery. TCRdb reprocessed the PCR reads via MiXCR. This table holds thousands of clones, 30% to 35% found once. The sample consisted of tumor tissue. Receptor source: a female donor with papillary thyroid cancer or a benign thyroid nodule (not recorded which). Some clones in this sample may be carry-over from other donors' samples.

By proportion, this clone is medium-sized. This chain links TRBV20-1 with TRBJ2-1, with 9 positions matching TRBD2. The germline CDR1 and CDR2 sequences are DFQATT and SNEGSKA (reference sequence). Trimming took 6 bases from V and 7 from J; bases not matched to a gene: 13. The CDR3 is 15 residues long. The CDR3, as DNA: TGCAGTGCCCTAGACTATGGAGCGGGAGGAAATGAGCAGTTCTTC. It yields the protein CSALDYGAGGNEQFF.

This rearrangement joins TRBV3-1 to TRBJ2-7; D is unclear. Trimming took off 2 bases at V and 3 bases at J, with 5 bases between the two ends. The CDR3 sequence is 12 residues long. CDR1 is LGHDT and CDR2 is YNNKEL in the germline V gene (reference sequence). CDR3 sequence (DNA): TGTGCCAGCAGCCAAACCTACTACGAGCAGTACTTC. Translating gives CASSQTYYEQYF.

Written as DNA, the CDR3 is TGCAGTGCCTTACAGGGACGCAATAATTCACCCCTCCACTTT. Amino acids: CSALQGRNNSPLHF. The rearrangement uses TRBV20-1 and TRBJ1-6; D is perhaps TRBD1 (6 bases). The CDR3 sequence is 14 residues long. V gave up 6 bases and J gave up 5 bases, with 14 bases separating them. The germline gives CDR1 DFQATT, CDR2 SNEGSKA (reference sequence).

This clone showed up just a few times. V gene TRBV5-6 combines with J gene TRBJ1-2; TRBD1 matches 9 bases. The length of the CDR3 is 14 residues. Losses at the gene ends were 0 bases for V and 3 bases for J; bases not matched to a gene: 0. Germline V CDR1 and CDR2: SGHDT, YYEEEE. CDR3 nucleotides: TGTGCCAGCAGCTTGGGACAGGGGGACTATGGCTACACCTTC. This gives the protein CASSLGQGDYGYTF.

The genes are TRBV5-1 and TRBJ2-3; 11 positions agree with TRBD1. Germline assignment: CDR1 SGHRS and CDR2 YFSETQ. V shed 6 bases, J shed 11 bases, and the junction held 14 bases outside the gene matches. The CDR3 spans 15 residues. DNA of the CDR3: TGCGCCAGCATGGAGACCGGGACAGGGGGTCTAAAGCAGTATTTT. Protein: CASMETGTGGLKQYF.

This clone came up a few times. This chain uses TRBV10-3 with TRBJ2-3; perhaps TRBD1 as D (5 bases). Trimming left V 3 bases short and J 2 bases short, with 9 bases between. This CDR3 has 14 amino acids. Germline values: CDR1 ENHRY, CDR2 SYGVKD. The CDR3 spells CAISERGNTDTQYF. The CDR3 DNA follows: TGTGCCATCAGTGAAAGGGGCAACACAGATACGCAGTATTTT.

This clone was counted only a few times. This chain uses TRBV6-1 with TRBJ2-7; TRBD1 agrees at 8 bases. CDR3 length: 14 residues. V was clipped by 5 bases and J by 6 bases; unmatched bases: 9. Germline assignment: CDR1 MNHNS and CDR2 SASEGT. The CDR3 is CASSPLRGRVEQYF. CDR3 in DNA: TGTGCCAGCAGTCCCCTCAGGGGGCGGGTCGAGCAGTACTTC.

The chain recombines TRBV7-3 with TRBJ2-1, with TRBD2 matching 10 bases. The V and J ends lost 3 bases and 7 bases, in that order; junction bases with no gene match: 0. The germline V gene has CDR1 SGHTA and CDR2 FQGTGA. The CDR3 runs to 13 residues. The CDR3 region has the DNA TGTGCCAGCAGCTTGGGACTAGCGAATGAGCAGTTCTTC. Protein product: CASSLGLANEQFF.

This clone was seen a handful of times. The V call is TRBV6-1, the J call TRBJ2-7; TRBD2 might be the D (6 bases). Germline CDR1 MNHNS, CDR2 SASEGT. The CDR3 consists of 13 residues. Trimming pared 6 bases from V and 4 bases from J, leaving 13 bases between. The CDR3 bases are TGTGCCAGCAGCCCTTACGCGGGGTACGAGCAGTACTTC. Translating it yields CASSPYAGYEQYF.

The V call is TRBV5-1, the J call TRBJ2-5, with D unclear. The V end was cut by 0 bases, the J end by 5 bases, with 8 bases between. Germline V CDR1 and CDR2: SGHRS, YFSETQ. The CDR3 is 13 residues long. This chain's CDR3 is CASSLATWETQYF. In DNA, the CDR3 is TGCGCCAGCAGCTTGGCTACGTGGGAGACCCAGTACTTC. Looking up the rest from reference TRBV5-1 and TRBJ2-5 gives the full variable domain: KAGVTQTPRYLIKTRGQQVTLSCSPISGHRSVSWYQQTPGQGLQFLFEYFSETQRNKGNFPGRFSGRQFSNSRSEMNVSTLELGDSALYLCASSLATWETQYFGPGTRLLVL.

Ten or more counts support this clone. The genes are TRBV13 and TRBJ2-1; 9 positions match TRBD1. The trim removed 0 bases at V and 9 bases at J, leaving 6 bases unmatched. CDR1 and CDR2 (germline): PRHDT, FYEKMQ (reference sequence). The CDR3 runs 15 residues. The CDR3 loop reads CASSLGWDRVAEQFF. The CDR3 nucleotides are TGTGCCAGCAGCTTAGGGTGGGACAGGGTTGCTGAGCAGTTCTTC.

This clone was detected only a few times. V gene TRBV6-1 combines with J gene TRBJ2-1, with 7 bases aligning to TRBD2. The V gene's germline CDR1 is MNHNS and CDR2 SASEGT. The CDR3 is 14 amino acids. The J segment lost 7 bases and the V segment lost 9 bases, leaving 12 bases of the junction unmatched. The CDR3, as DNA: TGTGCCAGTCAACGGGGGGAGGTCGTAAATGAGCAGTTCTTC. This gives the protein CASQRGEVVNEQFF.

This clone was observed many times. The V call is TRBV6-1, the J call TRBJ1-6; 7 nucleotides match TRBD1. CDR1 is MNHNS, CDR2 SASEGT, per germline. This CDR3 is 14 amino acids long. Trimming at V came to 6 bases and at J to 10 bases, leaving 9 bases not matched to a gene. The CDR3 nucleotides are TGTGCCAGCAGGGGGACAGTGCAGCACTCACCCCTCCACTTT. It translates to CASRGTVQHSPLHF.

The J gene is TRBJ1-4, the V gene TRBV27; D unresolved. Germline loops: CDR1 MNHEY, CDR2 SMNVEV (reference sequence). This CDR3 spans 13 amino acids. Between the trimmed V and J ends, which lost 4 bases and 8 bases, there was a span of 11 bases. The CDR3 sequence is CASSSTTREKLFF. The CDR3 nucleotides are TGTGCCAGCAGTTCTACCACACGAGAAAAACTGTTTTTT.

This rearrangement joins TRBV28 to TRBJ1-3; possibly TRBD1 for D (6 bases). In germline, CDR1 is MDHEN, CDR2 SYDVKM. V lost 8 bases to trimming and J lost 2 bases, with 13 bases between them. The CDR3 consists of 14 residues. For the CDR3, the DNA is TGTGCCAGCGGCCCCGGGACAACTGGAAACACCATATATTTT. The encoded protein is CASGPGTTGNTIYF.

V gene TRBV5-1 combines with J gene TRBJ1-4, with D hard to call. The CDR3 consists of 14 residues. The V end lost 3 bases, the J end lost 1 base, and 7 bases lay between the germline ends. Germline assignment: CDR1 SGHRS and CDR2 YFSETQ. The CDR3 nucleotides are TGCGCCAGCAGCTCCGACCGAACTAATGAAAAACTGTTTTTT. As protein: CASSSDRTNEKLFF.

By sample share, this clone is medium-sized (0.01 to 0.1%). The chain recombines TRBV7-2 with TRBJ2-2; D call uncertain. This CDR3 comprises 15 residues. V lost 2 bases, J lost 2 bases, and 9 bases lay in between. Germline CDR1 SGHTA, CDR2 FQGNSA. The CDR3 sequence is CASSLKNFNTGELFF. CDR3 nucleotides: TGTGCCAGCAGCTTAAAAAACTTTAACACCGGGGAGCTGTTTTTT.

The chain recombines TRBV11-2 with TRBJ2-1, with 10 bases identical to TRBD2. The germline CDR1 and CDR2 sequences are SGHAT and FQNNGV. The CDR3 runs 15 residues. The V and J ends lost 3 bases and 9 bases, in that order; junction bases with no gene match: 8. Here the CDR3 DNA reads TGTGCCAGCAGCTTTGGAAGCGGGGGGGCCGGTGAGCAGTTCTTC. Residues: CASSFGSGGAGEQFF.

This clone is labeled as medium-sized (0.01 to 0.1%). This chain links TRBV20-1 with TRBJ2-2; D uncertain. V lost 0 bases to trimming and J lost 3 bases, with 2 bases between them. Germline-derived CDR1 and CDR2 are DFQATT and SNEGSKA (reference sequence). CDR3 length: 12 amino acids. CDR3 protein: CSARDDTGELFF. For the CDR3, the DNA is TGCAGTGCTAGAGATGACACCGGGGAGCTGTTTTTT.

This clone qualifies as medium-sized. V and J are TRBV27 and TRBJ2-2; 7 bases map to TRBD1. The J segment lost 1 base and the V segment lost 1 base, leaving 9 bases of the junction unmatched. The CDR3 has 18 residues. Germline V gene sequence: CDR1 MNHEY, CDR2 SMNVEV (reference sequence). In nucleotides, the CDR3 is TGTGCCAGCAGTTTATTCCCGTTGACAGGGCGGAACACCGGGGAGCTGTTTTTT. Its protein is CASSLFPLTGRNTGELFF.